The 26 T cell receptor beta chains presented below share a single source sample, sequenced in a study of blood T cell repertoires in COVID-19. The data were produced by immunoSEQ multiplex PCR, yet TCRdb's version contains in-frame clones alone and is incomplete. Of about 310,000 clones in the sample, roughly 87% are singletons; the top ten hold 1%. What was sequenced was peripheral blood. These receptors all come from a man aged 45 to 65 with active or convalescent COVID-19.

This clone appeared a few times. This specimen includes other DNA sequences encoding the same CDR3. V and J are TRBV5-1 and TRBJ1-1; D remains ambiguous. Germline CDR1 reads SGHRS; CDR2 reads YFSETQ. The V end lost 0 bases, the J end lost 0 bases, and 9 bases lay between the germline ends. The CDR3 is 15 amino acids. CDR3 in DNA: TGCGCCAGCAGCTTGGGAACGGGTTTGAACACTGAAGCTTTCTTT. Its translation: CASSLGTGLNTEAFF.

The genes are TRBV7-2 and TRBJ2-5, with TRBD2 identical over 10 bases. Germline-derived CDR1 and CDR2 are SGHTA and FQGNSA. Trimming cost V 1 base and J 2 bases; bases outside gene matches: 1. The CDR3 consists of 15 residues. The chain's CDR3 is CASSLVAGGQETQYF. DNA for the CDR3: TGTGCCAGCAGCTTAGTAGCGGGGGGTCAAGAGACCCAGTACTTC.

The rearrangement joins TRBV4-2 to TRBJ2-7; 8 bases are shared with TRBD2. Trimming took 2 bases from V and 0 from J; bases not matched to a gene: 6. The CDR3 runs 16 residues. Germline-derived CDR1 and CDR2 are LGHNA and YNFKEQ. The CDR3 protein is CASSQPGAGGSYEQYF. CDR3 nucleotide sequence: TGTGCCAGCAGCCAACCGGGGGCGGGGGGCTCCTACGAGCAGTACTTC.

The V and J genes are TRBV5-1 and TRBJ1-1, with 8 nucleotides matching TRBD1. This CDR3 has 15 amino acids. V dropped 4 bases and J dropped 5; count of bases not matched to a gene: 10. The germline CDR1 and CDR2 sequences are SGHRS and YFSETQ. The chain's CDR3 is CASSIDPGGRTEAFF. CDR3 DNA sequence: TGCGCCAGCAGCATCGATCCAGGGGGCAGGACTGAAGCTTTCTTT.

J is TRBJ1-4 and V is TRBV24-1, with 10 bases that match TRBD1. J lost 7 bases, V lost 6 bases, and 13 bases had no gene match. In germline, CDR1 is KGHDR, CDR2 SFDVKD. This CDR3 spans 17 amino acids. CDR3 DNA: TGTGCCACCAGTACCCCCCCGAGCGGGACAGGGGTTGAAAAACTGTTTTTT. Its protein product is CATSTPPSGTGVEKLFF.

The chain has TRBV20-1 and TRBJ2-7, with D maybe TRBD1 (5 bases). Germline loops: CDR1 DFQATT, CDR2 SNEGSKA (reference sequence). Deletions cut 4 bases from V and 6 bases from J, with 10 bases between. The CDR3 consists of 11 residues. CDR3 sequence: CSAKRGSEQYF. CDR3 nucleotides: TGCAGTGCTAAAAGGGGCTCCGAGCAGTACTTC.

J is TRBJ2-7 and V is TRBV24-1; a possible D gene is TRBD1 (6 bases). Trimming took 4 bases from V and 6 from J, leaving 12 bases between them. The CDR3 consists of 13 residues. Looked up from germline, CDR1 is KGHDR and CDR2 is SFDVKD. The CDR3 loop is CATSDHRVGEQYF. As DNA, the CDR3 is TGTGCCACCAGTGACCACAGGGTTGGCGAGCAGTACTTC.

The chain uses TRBV27 and TRBJ1-2, with 9 bases that match TRBD1. This CDR3 region has 16 residues. With V trimmed by 1 base and J by 8 bases, 11 bases remained unmatched. Germline V CDR1 and CDR2: MNHEY, SMNVEV (reference sequence). Written as DNA, the CDR3 is TGTGCCAGCAGTTTATTTCGGGACAGGGAAAGGCAGGGCTACACCTTC. Its translation: CASSLFRDRERQGYTF.

The rearrangement uses TRBV7-9 and TRBJ1-1; TRBD1 aligns across 8 bases. J lost 6 bases, V lost 7 bases, and 19 bases had no gene match. This CDR3 is 17 amino acids long. Germline-derived CDR1 and CDR2 are SEHNR and FQNEAQ (reference sequence). The CDR3 loop reads CASTPGRTGNGSSEAFF. In DNA, the CDR3 is TGTGCCAGCACCCCCGGGAGGACAGGGAATGGATCGTCTGAAGCTTTCTTT.

In DNA, the CDR3 is TGTGCCAGCAGCTTATCCTTGGGGCGGGAGGGCAAAAACATTCAGTACTTC. Amino acid sequence: CASSLSLGREGKNIQYF. The gene calls are TRBV11-2 and TRBJ2-4; 9 bases match TRBD2. Losses at the gene ends were 2 bases for V and 3 bases for J; bases not matched to a gene: 8. The CDR3 is made up of 17 amino acids. Germline loops: CDR1 SGHAT, CDR2 FQNNGV.

J is TRBJ2-1 and V is TRBV23-1; 9 bases are shared with TRBD2. TRBV23-1 is identified as an open reading frame with a role that is uncertain. The CDR3 loop spans 18 amino acids. After removal of 0 bases from V and 4 bases from J, the junction contained 10 bases not matched to a gene. The CDR3 DNA sequence: TGCGCCAGCAGTCAATCGATGGCGGGGGGGACTTTTTACAATGAGCAGTTCTTC. Its protein is CASSQSMAGGTFYNEQFF.

The chain employs TRBV28 and TRBJ1-1; 8 bases agree with TRBD1. The CDR3 spans 15 residues. V shed 4 bases, J shed 3 bases, and the junction held 7 bases outside the gene matches. Germline CDR1 MDHEN, CDR2 SYDVKM. Here the CDR3 reads CASSSGQGWDTEAFF. CDR3 in DNA: TGTGCCAGCAGTTCAGGACAGGGATGGGACACTGAAGCTTTCTTT. Variable domain in full (rest from reference TRBV28 and TRBJ1-1): DVKVTQSSRYLVKRTGEKVFLECVQDMDHENMFWYRQDPGLGLRLIYFSYDVKMKEKGDIPEGYSVSREKKERFSLILESASTNQTSMYLCASSSGQGWDTEAFFGQGTRLTVV.

This chain uses TRBV7-3 with TRBJ1-6; TRBD1 matches at 8 bases. The CDR3 has 15 amino acids. Germline V lookup: CDR1 SGHTA, CDR2 FQGTGA. With 5 bases clipped from V and 9 bases from J, the junction kept 9 bases outside the gene matches. CDR3 protein: CASSPRGQGSSPLHF. CDR3 in DNA: TGTGCCAGCAGCCCAAGAGGACAGGGATCTTCACCCCTCCACTTT.

The V gene is TRBV6-5, the J gene TRBJ2-5; D possibly corresponds to TRBD2 (5 bases). V was cut by 2 bases and J by 9 bases, with 13 bases left in between. Per germline, CDR1 MNHEY and CDR2 SVGAGI. The CDR3 runs to 13 residues. The CDR3 DNA is TGTGCCAGCAGTTACGGCGGGTCCGGGGCCCAGTACTTC. Amino acids: CASSYGGSGAQYF.

This chain links TRBV2 with TRBJ2-1; tentatively, D is TRBD2 (6 bases). The CDR3 is made up of 17 amino acids. With 2 bases removed from V and 7 bases from J, the gap between germline ends came to 21 bases. Per the germline V gene, CDR1 is SNHLY and CDR2 is FYNNEI. The CDR3 DNA reads as TGTGCCAGCAGTGAAAGGAACGGACAACCCCGGGGGAATGAGCAGTTCTTC. Encoded protein: CASSERNGQPRGNEQFF.

The chain couples TRBV18 to TRBJ1-5; weak D call: TRBD1 (5 bases). V lost 2 bases and J 7 bases, leaving 12 bases between the germline ends. The CDR3 has 14 residues. The germline CDR1 and CDR2 sequences are KGHSH and LQKENI. CDR3 nucleotides: TGTGCCAGCTCACCAGGGGACTATGGACAGCCCCAGCATTTT. Its protein product is CASSPGDYGQPQHF.

This clone was counted once. The chain links TRBV6-5 to TRBJ1-2; possible D gene TRBD1, 6 bases. Per the germline V gene, CDR1 is MNHEY and CDR2 is SVGAGI. The germline V and J ends were trimmed by 2 bases and 8 bases, with 15 bases remaining between them. The CDR3 length is 14 residues. CDR3 sequence: CASSYVARGSGYTF. CDR3 nucleotides: TGTGCCAGCAGTTACGTTGCCAGGGGAAGCGGCTACACCTTC.

The chain joins TRBV28 to TRBJ2-7; 8 bases agree with TRBD1. CDR1 MDHEN and CDR2 SYDVKM come from the germline V gene. Trimming at V came to 7 bases and at J to 5 bases, leaving 10 bases not matched to a gene. CDR3 size: 14 residues. The CDR3 spells CASNLGTGRNEQYF. As DNA, the CDR3 is TGTGCCAGCAATCTCGGGACAGGTAGAAACGAGCAGTACTTC. The variable domain in full, with the rest retrieved from reference TRBV28 and TRBJ2-7, is DVKVTQSSRYLVKRTGEKVFLECVQDMDHENMFWYRQDPGLGLRLIYFSYDVKMKEKGDIPEGYSVSREKKERFSLILESASTNQTSMYLCASNLGTGRNEQYFGPGTRLTVT.

The chain links TRBV9 to TRBJ1-2, with 10 bases matching TRBD1. The V gene end was trimmed by 2 bases and the J gene end by 4 bases; junction bases not matched to a gene: 2. The CDR3 covers 14 residues. CDR1 and CDR2 from the germline V gene are SGDLS and YYNGEE. The CDR3 here is CASSVGTGAYGYTF. In DNA form, the CDR3 reads TGTGCCAGCAGCGTGGGGACAGGGGCCTATGGCTACACCTTC.

This clone has a handful of counts. The CDR3 coding sequence is TGCAGTGCTAGTTCCCTAGCGCGGGAGACCCAGTACTTC. It is translated as CSASSLARETQYF. V gene TRBV20-1 combines with J gene TRBJ2-5; possibly TRBD2 for D (6 bases). Trimming shortened V by 3 bases and J by 5 bases, and 13 bases separated the two germline ends. CDR1 is DFQATT, CDR2 SNEGSKA, per germline (reference sequence). This CDR3 contains 13 residues.

This chain connects TRBV5-1 to TRBJ1-1; D remains unclear. Germline assignment: CDR1 SGHRS and CDR2 YFSETQ. This CDR3 spans 16 amino acids. Trimming took 5 bases from V and 0 from J, leaving 17 bases between them. This CDR3 reads CASRAGSTSMNTEAFF. The CDR3 DNA follows: TGCGCCAGCAGGGCCGGGAGCACTTCAATGAACACTGAAGCTTTCTTT.

This clone was counted a few times. V and J are TRBV30 and TRBJ1-3, with D possibly being TRBD1 (5 bases). Germline CDR1 reads GTSNPN; CDR2 reads SVGIG (reference sequence). The V end was cut by 0 bases, the J end by 0 bases, with 9 bases between. The length of the CDR3 is 15 residues. CDR3 in DNA: TGTGCCTGGAGTGTTGGGGCAGTCTCTGGAAACACCATATATTTT. Its protein is CAWSVGAVSGNTIYF.

The chain has TRBV2 and TRBJ2-2; tentative D call: TRBD1 (5 bases). The CDR3 sequence is 13 residues long. Germline V gives CDR1 SNHLY, CDR2 FYNNEI. V was trimmed by 8 bases and J by 2 bases, leaving 9 bases between them. This CDR3 reads CASGRGNTGELFF. The DNA for the CDR3 is TGTGCCAGCGGAAGGGGCAACACCGGGGAGCTGTTTTTT.

The chain is built from TRBV6-5 and TRBJ1-5; no clear D gene. The length of the CDR3 is 13 residues. V lost 10 bases, J lost 4 bases, and 14 bases lay in between. Looked up from germline, CDR1 is MNHEY and CDR2 is SVGAGI. The DNA for the CDR3 is TGTGCCATCTCCCGGGAGATTAATCAGCCCCAGCATTTT. This sequence encodes CAISREINQPQHF.

The chain employs TRBV28 and TRBJ2-3; 8 nucleotides match TRBD1. The CDR3 totals 13 residues. The germline CDR1 and CDR2 sequences are MDHEN and SYDVKM. J lost 3 bases, V lost 10 bases, and 6 bases had no gene match. The CDR3, as DNA: TGTGCCATTACGGACAGGGCAACAGATACGCAGTATTTT. Residues: CAITDRATDTQYF. Using reference TRBV28 and TRBJ2-3 for the parts outside the CDR3, the full variable domain is DVKVTQSSRYLVKRTGEKVFLECVQDMDHENMFWYRQDPGLGLRLIYFSYDVKMKEKGDIPEGYSVSREKKERFSLILESASTNQTSMYLCAITDRATDTQYFGPGTRLTVL.

This clone was seen only a few times. The chain is built from TRBV24-1 and TRBJ2-4; TRBD1 aligns across 9 bases. The CDR3 is made up of 15 amino acids. In germline, CDR1 is KGHDR, CDR2 SFDVKD. V lost 9 bases and J lost 3; bases outside the gene matches: 8. Here the CDR3 DNA reads TGTGCCACCTCCAGGACAGGGGATCGCAAAAACATTCAGTACTTC. Residues: CATSRTGDRKNIQYF.